These 7 T cell receptor beta chains were sequenced from one sample in a study of blood T cell repertoires in COVID-19. The method was immunoSEQ multiplex PCR; TCRdb's version includes in-frame clones alone and lacks a portion of them. The sample lists 51,000 or so clones, roughly 91% occurring once. Sequencing was done on a sample of peripheral blood. Source of these receptors: a man at least 80 years old with active or convalescent COVID-19.

The CDR3 is CASSLGGQGVLKDGYTF. Written as DNA, the CDR3 is TGTGCCAGCAGTTTAGGAGGACAGGGGGTGCTAAAGGATGGCTACACCTTC. The V gene is TRBV28, the J gene TRBJ1-2, with TRBD1 identical over 10 bases. The CDR3 is made up of 17 amino acids. The V gene's germline CDR1 is MDHEN and CDR2 SYDVKM. The J segment lost 6 bases and the V segment lost 2 bases, leaving 12 bases of the junction unmatched.

The rearrangement links TRBV6-5 to TRBJ2-7, with a possible D match to TRBD2 (5 bases). The CDR3 is made up of 14 amino acids. Germline CDR1 MNHEY, CDR2 SVGAGI. With 2 bases removed from V and 0 bases from J, the gap between germline ends came to 8 bases. CDR3 sequence: CASSYTRGSYEQYF. As DNA, the CDR3 is TGTGCCAGCAGTTACACCCGGGGCTCCTACGAGCAGTACTTC.

This clone was seen only once. The J gene is TRBJ2-2, the V gene TRBV11-2; D call uncertain. The CDR3 contains 14 residues. With 4 bases removed from V and 0 bases from J, the gap between germline ends came to 6 bases. Germline V CDR1 and CDR2: SGHAT, FQNNGV. This CDR3 is CASSSHPNTGELFF. CDR3 DNA: TGTGCCAGCAGCTCACACCCGAACACCGGGGAGCTGTTTTTT.

The CDR3 region has the DNA TGTGCCAGCAGCTTATGGTTAGTGGGACAGGGTGGGGATGAGCAGTTCTTC. Translating gives CASSLWLVGQGGDEQFF. The chain couples TRBV7-2 to TRBJ2-1, with 9 bases lining up with TRBD1. The CDR3 loop spans 17 amino acids. Per the germline V gene, CDR1 is SGHTA and CDR2 is FQGNSA. J gave up 8 bases and V 2 bases, and 13 bases lay outside the gene matches.

The CDR3 coding sequence is TGTGCCAGCAATAGACAGGGGCAATCCCCTCAAGAGACCCAGTACTTC. As protein: CASNRQGQSPQETQYF. The J gene is TRBJ2-5, the V gene TRBV2; 8 nucleotides align to TRBD1. This CDR3 has 16 residues. V lost 7 bases to trimming and J lost 2 bases; unmatched junction nucleotides: 12. The V gene's germline CDR1 is SNHLY and CDR2 FYNNEI. The full variable domain, completed using reference TRBV2 and TRBJ2-5, is EPEVTQTPSHQVTQMGQEVILRCVPISNHLYFYWYRQILGQKVEFLVSFYNNEISEKSEIFDDQFSVERPDGSNFTLKIRSTKLEDSAMYFCASNRQGQSPQETQYFGPGTRLLVL.

This sequence joins TRBV12-2 and TRBJ2-7; the table names TRBD1, a call not compared with the DNA. TRBV12-2 is tagged as a pseudogene. The CDR3 spans 15 residues. The CDR3 nucleotides read TGTGCAAGTCGCTTAGTGGGGACAGGGGGTTACGAGCAGTACTTC. It codes for CASRLVGTGGYEQYF.

DNA of the CDR3: TGCAGCGCGACAGGGTTAGGAGAAGAGACCCAGTACTTC. It encodes CSATGLGEETQYF. The gene calls are TRBV29-1 and TRBJ2-5, with TRBD1 identical over 7 bases. This CDR3 has 13 residues. The V segment lost 7 bases and the J segment 3 bases; nucleotides outside the gene matches: 8. CDR1 and CDR2 from the germline V gene are SQVTM and ANQGSEA.